The 20 T cell receptor beta chains listed next were all sequenced from one sample in a study of T cell repertoires in cytomegalovirus infection. No cognate antigen is known for these TCRs. TCRdb fed the reads into MiXCR, producing one record per CDR3 protein. The repertoire consists of approximately 70,000 distinct CDR3 sequences, with approximately 24% occurring once and the leading ten covering around 79%. The sequenced material came from PBMCs, sequenced either directly or after in vitro stimulation (not recorded which). The receptors were sampled from a human donor in good health (CMV status not recorded). Some clones in this sample may be carry-over from other donors' samples.

This clonotype was recorded at least ten times. J is TRBJ2-3 and V is TRBV7-2, with 15 nucleotides matching TRBD2. The germline V gene encodes CDR1 SGHTA and CDR2 FQGNSA. The CDR3 has 19 residues. The V gene end was trimmed by 6 bases and the J gene end by 4 bases; junction bases not matched to a gene: 14. CDR3 in amino acids: CASSFGLAGGLTMADTQYF. CDR3 bases: TGTGCCAGCAGTTTTGGACTAGCGGGAGGGTTGACAATGGCAGATACGCAGTATTTT.

The chain employs TRBV6-5 and TRBJ1-3; D is perhaps TRBD1 (5 bases). Germline lookup yields CDR1 MNHEY and CDR2 SVGAGI. Between the trimmed V and J ends, which lost 2 bases and 3 bases, there was a span of 26 bases. This CDR3 is 20 amino acids long. The CDR3 DNA follows: TGTGCCAGCAGTTACACCACCCCCGCCGGACACACCATGATTGGAAACACCATATATTTT. It yields the protein CASSYTTPAGHTMIGNTIYF.

This clonotype turned up a few times. The chain has TRBV12-3 or TRBV12-4 and TRBJ2-5; the D gene is possibly TRBD2 (6 bases). The CDR3 covers 17 residues. Trimming removed 0 bases at V and 5 bases at J, with 19 bases between. The DNA of the CDR3 is TGTGCCAGCAGTTTAGCGCCCGGGAGCCCCGGTCGGGAGACCCAGTACTTC. Encoded protein: CASSLAPGSPGRETQYF.

V usage is TRBV7-2 and J usage is TRBJ1-5; a weak D match, TRBD1 (6 bases). This CDR3 is built from 15 residues. Germline CDR1 and CDR2: SGHTA and FQGNSA. V was shortened by 1 base and J by 2 bases, with 9 bases between the two germline ends. The CDR3 loop reads CASSLGGARNQPQHF. The CDR3 DNA sequence: TGTGCCAGCAGCTTAGGGGGGGCCCGCAATCAGCCCCAGCATTTT.

The chain carries TRBV7-8 and TRBJ1-2, with TRBD1 as a possible D gene (6 bases). Germline V lookup: CDR1 SGHVS, CDR2 FQNEAQ. The CDR3 is 14 residues long. V was clipped by 6 bases and J by 4 bases, with 15 bases between them. The CDR3 region is CASSFPGDAYGYTF. The CDR3 nucleotides are TGTGCCAGCAGTTTTCCAGGGGACGCCTATGGCTACACCTTC. Together with reference TRBV7-8 and TRBJ1-2, the CDR3 gives the full variable domain: GAGVSQSPRYKVAKRGQDVALRCDPISGHVSLFWYQQALGQGPEFLTYFQNEAQLDKSGLPSDRFFAERPEGSVSTLKIQRTQQEDSAVYLCASSFPGDAYGYTFGSGTRLTVV.

This clonotype was found once. The chain combines TRBV18 with TRBJ1-1; 9 bases line up with TRBD1. The CDR3 is 17 residues long. The V and J ends lost 2 bases and 1 base, in that order; junction bases with no gene match: 8. From germline, CDR1 is KGHSH and CDR2 LQKENI. This chain's CDR3 is CASSPRFGTGPNTEAFF. Here the CDR3 DNA reads TGTGCCAGCTCACCAAGGTTCGGGACAGGGCCGAACACTGAAGCTTTCTTT.

This clonotype was observed a handful of times. This sequence joins TRBV27 and TRBJ2-7; 7 bases line up with TRBD1. Looked up from germline, CDR1 is MNHEY and CDR2 is SMNVEV (reference sequence). CDR3 length: 12 residues. After removal of 8 bases from V and 6 bases from J, the junction contained 7 bases not matched to a gene. This CDR3 reads CASGYRGSEQYF. As DNA, the CDR3 is TGTGCCAGCGGCTACAGGGGTTCCGAGCAGTACTTC.

This clonotype was recorded a few times. The chain uses TRBV7-8 and TRBJ2-1; D is unclear. The germline gives CDR1 SGHVS, CDR2 FQNEAQ. The CDR3 has 13 residues. V was trimmed by 5 bases and J by 8 bases, leaving 13 bases between them. The CDR3 nucleotides read TGTGCCAGCAGCGCTCTAGTGGTCGATGAGCAGTTCTTC. Protein product: CASSALVVDEQFF. Using reference TRBV7-8 and TRBJ2-1 for the parts outside the CDR3, the full variable domain is GAGVSQSPRYKVAKRGQDVALRCDPISGHVSLFWYQQALGQGPEFLTYFQNEAQLDKSGLPSDRFFAERPEGSVSTLKIQRTQQEDSAVYLCASSALVVDEQFFGPGTRLTVL.

This clonotype was picked up a small number of times. The chain joins TRBV7-8 to TRBJ2-1; 14 bases are shared with TRBD2. The CDR3 is 17 residues long. V was pared by 1 base and J by 9 bases, with 8 bases of the junction left unmatched. Germline V gene sequence: CDR1 SGHVS, CDR2 FQNEAQ. The CDR3 is CASSLVTSGRAGGEQFF. The CDR3 coding sequence is TGTGCCAGCAGCTTAGTGACTAGCGGGAGGGCCGGAGGTGAGCAGTTCTTC. The complete variable domain, with remaining parts taken from reference TRBV7-8 and TRBJ2-1, reads GAGVSQSPRYKVAKRGQDVALRCDPISGHVSLFWYQQALGQGPEFLTYFQNEAQLDKSGLPSDRFFAERPEGSVSTLKIQRTQQEDSAVYLCASSLVTSGRAGGEQFFGPGTRLTVL.

This clonotype appeared many times. The chain joins TRBV4-2 to TRBJ2-7; tentative D call: TRBD2 (5 bases). V dropped 1 base and J dropped 5 bases, with 15 bases sitting between them. CDR1 LGHNA and CDR2 YNFKEQ come from the germline V gene. This CDR3 comprises 15 residues. CDR3 coding DNA: TGTGCCAGCAGCCAAGTCGGGGTGCCGAGCGACGAGCAGTACTTC. Translation gives CASSQVGVPSDEQYF.

The chain combines TRBV6-6 with TRBJ1-1; the D is unclear. Germline V gene sequence: CDR1 MNHNY, CDR2 SVGAGI (reference sequence). Trimming pared 5 bases from V and 11 bases from J, leaving 12 bases between. There are 11 residues in the CDR3. This CDR3 is CASSDGPRAFF. CDR3 in DNA: TGTGCCAGCAGTGATGGCCCCCGGGCTTTCTTT.

This chain uses TRBV4-1 with TRBJ2-1, with TRBD2 matching 10 bases. The CDR3 is 15 amino acids. The V gene end was trimmed by 0 bases and the J gene end by 10 bases; junction bases not matched to a gene: 6. In germline, CDR1 is MGHRA, CDR2 YSYEKL. This CDR3 is CASSQELAGTTEQFF. CDR3 nucleotides: TGCGCCAGCAGCCAAGAACTAGCGGGGACCACGGAGCAGTTCTTC.

This clonotype was seen only a few times. V and J are TRBV12-3 or TRBV12-4 and TRBJ1-5; TRBD1 matches at 9 bases. V was clipped by 4 bases and J by 3 bases; unmatched bases: 10. The CDR3 has 17 residues. The CDR3 is CASSSTGGGVSNQPQHF. CDR3 coding DNA: TGTGCCAGCAGTTCCACAGGGGGCGGGGTCTCCAATCAGCCCCAGCATTTT.

This clonotype has at least ten counts. The V gene is TRBV7-8, the J gene TRBJ1-6, with 7 positions matching TRBD1. With 0 bases clipped from V and 7 bases from J, the junction kept 6 bases outside the gene matches. Germline values: CDR1 SGHVS, CDR2 FQNEAQ. The CDR3 spans 16 residues. CDR3 in amino acids: CASSLAGGTANSPLHF. CDR3 DNA: TGTGCCAGCAGCTTAGCTGGGGGGACAGCAAATTCACCCCTCCACTTT.

This clonotype came up a few times. The rearrangement joins TRBV30 to TRBJ2-5, with D unresolved. V was pared by 0 bases and J by 5 bases, with 10 bases between. CDR3 size: 13 residues. Germline assignment: CDR1 GTSNPN and CDR2 SVGIG (reference sequence). The CDR3 reads CAWSVRNRETQYF. The CDR3 DNA is TGTGCCTGGAGTGTACGGAATCGGGAGACCCAGTACTTC. Filled out from reference TRBV30 and TRBJ2-5, the complete variable domain reads SQTIHQWPATLVQPVGSPLSLECTVEGTSNPNLYWYRQAAGRGLQLLFYSVGIGQISSEVPQNLSASRPQDRQFILSSKKLLLSDSGFYLCAWSVRNRETQYFGPGTRLLVL.

In this sample, this clonotype turned up many times. CDR3 amino acids: CASSKRTSGSYEQYF. The CDR3 nucleotides read TGTGCCAGCAGCAAGAGGACTAGCGGTTCCTACGAGCAGTACTTC. The V gene is TRBV7-2, the J gene TRBJ2-7; 10 bases are a match to TRBD2. The CDR3 runs to 15 residues. CDR1 and CDR2 (germline): SGHTA, FQGNSA. Losses at the gene ends were 5 bases for V and 1 base for J; bases not matched to a gene: 5.

This clonotype was picked up a small number of times. The rearrangement links TRBV6-5 to TRBJ1-1; D is unresolved. In germline, CDR1 is MNHEY, CDR2 SVGAGI. Trimming removed 2 bases from V and 0 bases from J, with 7 bases in between. CDR3 length equals 14 residues. CDR3 DNA sequence: TGTGCCAGCAGTTACGGGGAGGTGAACACTGAAGCTTTCTTT. It translates to CASSYGEVNTEAFF.

This clonotype was seen only a few times. The chain recombines TRBV6-5 with TRBJ1-2, with 9 bases matching TRBD1. V shed 8 bases and J 8 bases; nucleotides not matched to a gene: 12. This CDR3 is 14 amino acids long. Germline V CDR1 and CDR2: MNHEY, SVGAGI. In DNA, the CDR3 is TGTGCCAGCCTCGTAAAAACAGGGGGCGTAGGCTACACCTTC. It codes for CASLVKTGGVGYTF.

This chain joins TRBV18 and TRBJ2-5; weak D call: TRBD1 (5 bases). This CDR3 is built from 13 residues. The V gene lost 3 bases and the J gene lost 3 bases, with 8 bases spanning the gap. CDR1 is KGHSH, CDR2 LQKENI, per germline. Written as DNA, the CDR3 is TGTGCCAGCTCACCCGTAGGGGAAGAGACCCAGTACTTC. Protein: CASSPVGEETQYF. The whole variable domain, remainder taken from reference TRBV18 and TRBJ2-5, is NAGVMQNPRHLVRRRGQEARLRCSPMKGHSHVYWYRQLPEEGLKFMVYLQKENIIDESGMPKERFSAEFPKEGPSILRIQQVVRGDSAAYFCASSPVGEETQYFGPGTRLLVL.

This clonotype was observed a handful of times. The chain combines TRBV18 with TRBJ1-5, with a tentative D call TRBD1 (5 bases). Germline V gene lookup returns CDR1 KGHSH and CDR2 LQKENI. The CDR3 runs to 15 residues. V was trimmed by 5 bases and J by 2 bases, leaving 13 bases between them. This chain's CDR3 is CASSSIVGGNQPQHF. The CDR3 DNA follows: TGTGCCAGCTCATCCATTGTAGGGGGCAATCAGCCCCAGCATTTT.